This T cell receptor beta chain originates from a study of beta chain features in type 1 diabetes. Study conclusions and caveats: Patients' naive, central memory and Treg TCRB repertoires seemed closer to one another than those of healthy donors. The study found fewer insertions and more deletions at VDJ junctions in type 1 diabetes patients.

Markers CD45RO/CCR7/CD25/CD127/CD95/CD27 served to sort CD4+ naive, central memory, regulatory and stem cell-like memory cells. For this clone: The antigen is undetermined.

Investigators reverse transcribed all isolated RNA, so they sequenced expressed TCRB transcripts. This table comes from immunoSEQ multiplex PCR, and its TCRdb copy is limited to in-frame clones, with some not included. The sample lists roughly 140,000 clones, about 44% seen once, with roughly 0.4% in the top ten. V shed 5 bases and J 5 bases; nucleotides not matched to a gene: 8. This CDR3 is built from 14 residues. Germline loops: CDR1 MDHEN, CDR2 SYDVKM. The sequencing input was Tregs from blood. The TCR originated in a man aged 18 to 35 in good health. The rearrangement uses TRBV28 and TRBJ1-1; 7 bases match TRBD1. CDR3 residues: CASSQTGSKTEAFF. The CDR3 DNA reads TGTGCCAGCAGTCAGACAGGGTCTAAGACTGAAGCTTTCTTT.